This record covers a single TCR beta chain. Its target is unknown. This CDR3 is also generated by other DNA sequences in the sample. Measured with immunoSEQ multiplex PCR; TCRdb has only the in-frame clones, and not every one. The sample contains some 210,000 clones, over 65% of which appear only once. This sample stems from a study of cytomegalovirus exposure and HLA in healthy donors. Study-level points and caveats: Across donors, most TCRs were seen rarely, yet some public ones were widespread. A classifier reportedly called cytomegalovirus status with high sensitivity and specificity.

Separate from the roughly 700-subject first cohort, the roughly 130-subject validation cohort was the one that the donors belonged to. V was trimmed by 2 bases and J by 4 bases, leaving 2 bases between them. This CDR3 spans 11 amino acids. Germline lookup yields CDR1 ENHRY and CDR2 SYGVKD. The sequenced sample consisted of PBMCs. The TCR sequence derives from a woman under 30 in good health and CMV-seronegative. The gene calls are TRBV10-3 and TRBJ2-5; the D is unclear. The chain's CDR3 is CAISERETQYF. CDR3 in DNA: TGTGCCATCAGTGAGAGAGAGACCCAGTACTTC.